This note documents a single T cell receptor beta chain sequence. Its antigen is currently unknown. This entry is derived from a study of T cell responses to AZD1222 COVID-19 vaccine. Whole-study findings and limits: Rises in breadth and depth of Spike-specific TCRs came after two AZD1222 doses.

Data came from immunoSEQ multiplex PCR; TCRdb stores just in-frame clones and leaves some out. This table has about 150,000 clones, approximately 90% appearing once. Germline loops: CDR1 MGHRA, CDR2 YSYEKL. V trimming: 1 base; J trimming: 0 bases; junction bases outside the gene matches: 6. The CDR3 has 17 residues. The TCR sequence derives from an adult in good health. The rearrangement joins TRBV4-1 to TRBJ2-4, with 7 bases lining up with TRBD2. Sequences were derived from peripheral blood, sampled on day 0 of AZD1222 vaccination. CDR3 nucleotides: TGCGCCAGCAGCCAAGTAGGCGGGGGAGTAGCCAAAAACATTCAGTACTTC. Translating it yields CASSQVGGGVAKNIQYF.